What follows is one T cell receptor (beta chain) and its context. No antigen is known for it. This specimen belongs to a study of Tregs in tolerant kidney transplant recipients. Overall study results and limits: No direct test of biological reproducibility was done here. Validation in larger populations is needed because few patients were studied.

The CDR3 has 16 amino acids. Germline V gene data show CDR1 as SGHVS and CDR2 as FQNEAQ. The J segment lost 6 bases and the V segment lost 5 bases, leaving 13 bases of the junction unmatched. Related graft donors supplied nonmyeloablative bone marrow transplants, and mixed chimerism was transient. Unstimulated regulatory T cells (CD4+CD25+CD127-), CD4+CD25- non-regulatory cells, CD4 and CD8 cells were FACS-sorted from thawed PBMCs. Assay used: immunoSEQ multiplex PCR; TCRdb lists only in-frame clones, some missing. The sample includes 45,000 to 55,000 clones, roughly nine tenths of them seen just once.

The clonotype originates from a human patient who received a combined kidney and bone marrow transplant. Some of the T cells might come from the graft donor. The material sequenced was CD8+ T cells from blood (PBMCs), taken 24 months after the transplant. The chain couples TRBV7-8 to TRBJ2-3, with 8 bases lining up with TRBD2. This chain's CDR3 is CASSLGERGLLDTQYF. CDR3 sequence (DNA): TGTGCCAGCAGCCTTGGGGAGCGGGGGCTCTTGGATACGCAGTATTTT.